This TCR beta chain originates from a study of shared clonotypes between healthy human individuals (dated by TCRdb to 2020 to 2021). Describing the broader study: The cohort comprised a couple of women and a few men aged 18 to 49 years. For each donor, three plates each were used for CD4 naive and CD4 memory, two plates were used for CD8 naive, and one plate was used for CD8 memory. Blood TCR repertoires of about 5 healthy adults were deeply sequenced to estimate repertoire size and the extent of clonotype sharing between individuals. Different laboratories and diverse techniques were used to prepare libraries and sequence TCR repertoires, to increase sequencing depth and limit assay-specific biases. Each donor's leukapheresis produced roughly between roughly 0.85 and 9 billion PBMCs.

Overall study results and their limits: Sharing across several donors was observed for approximately 5% of naive CD4, over 3% of naive CD8, over 2% of memory CD4, and roughly 0.4% of memory CD8 clonotypes. The genetic and exposure-history diversity represented was limited by the small number of donors. Sampling was restricted to blood, and TCR repertoires in tissues likely differ from the TCR repertoires found in blood. Compared with non-shared clonotypes, the clonotypes found in all four sorted-subset donors had higher generation probabilities. Naive subsets generally had larger estimated clonotype richness than memory subsets did. Pairwise subsampling led to the expectation that sequencing depth would affect the degree of clonotype sharing among donors. Rarefaction of sorted-subset datasets indicated incomplete sequencing despite the large sequencing depth.

Healthy HIV-negative adults with no recently reported acute infections or vaccinations were included as donors. Every donor was a Caucasian adult residing in Nashville, Tennessee, USA. Magnetic negative selection was used to enrich CD4+ T cells, after which naive cells were positively selected on CD45RA and the negative fraction became the memory subset. Blood was obtained by leukapheresis, after which PBMCs were separated by Ficoll-Histopaque density gradient centrifugation and cryopreserved in liquid nitrogen vapor phase. Analytical flow cytometry was used to check the purity and quantity of each magnetically sorted T cell population. Each sorted fraction had its genomic DNA isolated and then quantified by UV absorbance on a Nanodrop 2000c. TCR CDR3 regions were amplified from genomic DNA by multiplex PCR using the deep immunoSEQ assay. For each cell subset, the extracted genomic DNA was distributed evenly across all wells of several immunoSEQ 96-well plates, and each plate served as one replicate. For sorted subsets, approximately 200 ng of genomic DNA, equivalent to 25,000 to 35,000 T cell genomes, went into each replicate PCR. Purified libraries were quantified with a Qubit 3.0 fluorometer, sized on a Bioanalyzer 2100, and re-quantified with the KAPA Library Quantification kit. A separate single-read 150-cycle Illumina NextSeq 550 flow cell was used to sequence each immunoSEQ 96-well plate. The authors' pipeline ran thus. Because the immunoSEQ output included only junctional sequences and no quality scores, the filtering could not be the same as the filtering used for full-length reads. Sequences were annotated with PyIR, a Python wrapper for IgBLAST v1.9, and V/J genes and CDR3 were assigned using IMGT germline references. Reads were filtered out if the reads had weak V/J assignments (E-value above 1e-6), no CDR3, stop codons, out-of-frame junctions, or ambiguous translated residues. V3J clonotypes were defined by identical inferred V gene, J gene, and CDR3 amino acid sequence. The percentage overlap between two repertoires was calculated by dividing the number of shared unique clonotypes by the size of the smaller repertoire. RTK rarefaction, the Chao1 estimator, and Recon v2.1 estimates of unobserved clonotypes were used to assess repertoire richness. Generation probabilities for all TCRbeta clonotypes obtained by the gDNA method from a few donors were computed using OLGA. TCRdb mirrors the immuneACCESS table, restricted to in-frame sequences. Some clones are absent from its copies; in checked studies, under half trace to an unresolved V gene, and the reason for the others is unknown. Clone size and the V and J calls come from that table; the DNA yielded D and trimming. The sample profile shows around 700,000 clones; approximately 79% of them were found once. Jointly, the top ten make up roughly 1.8% of the sample.

Concerning this clone itself: This receptor's antigen is unknown. Per-nucleotide qualities are absent, and no much larger clonotype sits a single base away.

The specimen was memory CD4+ T cells sorted from blood. The sample's cell subset or site label, in plain terms: CD45RA-negative fraction. The sequence was obtained from a woman aged 30 to 39 in good health.

This receptor has the CDR3 CASSLYPSQIFSYEQYF. The nucleotide sequence reads TGTGCCAGCAGTTTATACCCCAGCCAGATATTCTCCTACGAGCAGTACTTC. The chain couples TRBV27 to TRBJ2-7, with the D gene not clear enough to name. Taken from cysteine to phenylalanine, the CDR3 has 17 residues. The kept DNA is CDR3 alone, 51 bases in frame from the first base. The germline V gene encodes CDR1 MNHEY and CDR2 SMNVEV (reference sequence). V sheds 1 base and J sheds 0 bases, leaving 16 bases between their ends.